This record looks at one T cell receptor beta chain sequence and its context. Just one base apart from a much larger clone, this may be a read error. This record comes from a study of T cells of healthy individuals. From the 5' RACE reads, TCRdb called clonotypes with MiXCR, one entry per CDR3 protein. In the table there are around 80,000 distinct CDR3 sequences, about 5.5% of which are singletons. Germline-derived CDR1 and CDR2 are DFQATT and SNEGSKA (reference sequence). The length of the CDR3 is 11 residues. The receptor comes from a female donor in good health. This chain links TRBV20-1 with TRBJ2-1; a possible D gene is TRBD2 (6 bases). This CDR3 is CSASGSNGQFF. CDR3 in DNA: TGCAGTGCTAGCGGGAGTAATGGGCAGTTCTTC.